The 26 T cell receptor beta chains given below trace back to one sample, sequenced in a study of blood T cell repertoires in COVID-19. This table comes from immunoSEQ multiplex PCR, and its TCRdb copy is limited to in-frame clones, with some not included. The table has fewer than 100,000 clones, 80% to 85% seen once; the top ten hold roughly 27%. Sequencing used peripheral blood. The receptors were sampled from a human donor in a cohort sampled during active COVID-19.

This clone has at least ten counts. V usage is TRBV19 and J usage is TRBJ2-3, with 7 bases that match TRBD1. The CDR3 sequence is 15 residues long. Looked up from germline, CDR1 is LNHDA and CDR2 is SQIVND (reference sequence). J gave up 5 bases and V 5 bases, and 10 bases lay outside the gene matches. Written as DNA, the CDR3 is TGTGCCAGTAGTCCTAGACAGGGCCCGGGAGATACGCAGTATTTT. It codes for CASSPRQGPGDTQYF.

This chain uses TRBV19 with TRBJ1-4; D might be TRBD1 (6 bases). The CDR3 covers 16 residues. Germline assignment: CDR1 LNHDA and CDR2 SQIVND (reference sequence). Trimming shortened V by 4 bases and J by 6 bases, and 18 bases separated the two germline ends. For the CDR3, the DNA is TGTGCCAGTAGTACTCACTGGCAGGGGTTTGATGAAAAACTGTTTTTT. This sequence encodes CASSTHWQGFDEKLFF.

This chain joins TRBV6-5 and TRBJ2-1; 7 bases fit TRBD2. The V gene's germline CDR1 is MNHEY and CDR2 SVGAGI. Trimming took 2 bases from V and 8 from J; bases not matched to a gene: 6. There are 14 residues in the CDR3. The CDR3 coding sequence is TGTGCCAGCAGTTACGGGGGGGGAGATGATGAGCAGTTCTTC. It specifies CASSYGGGDDEQFF.

V usage is TRBV30 and J usage is TRBJ1-5; 7 bases line up with TRBD1. CDR1 and CDR2 from the germline V gene are GTSNPN and SVGIG (reference sequence). V dropped 3 bases and J dropped 7; count of bases not matched to a gene: 12. This CDR3 has 15 amino acids. The CDR3 sequence is CAWSGDRAIDQPQHF. The CDR3 DNA reads as TGTGCCTGGAGCGGAGACAGGGCCATCGACCAGCCCCAGCATTTT.

The chain combines TRBV11-2 with TRBJ2-1, with 10 bases lining up with TRBD2. Germline V gene sequence: CDR1 SGHAT, CDR2 FQNNGV. Germline trimming cut 5 bases from V and 2 bases from J; bases unmatched to any gene: 3. The CDR3 sequence is 15 residues long. The CDR3 here is CASSLTSGAYNEQFF. Here the CDR3 DNA reads TGTGCCAGCAGCCTCACTAGCGGGGCCTACAATGAGCAGTTCTTC. Variable domain in full (rest from reference TRBV11-2 and TRBJ2-1): EAGVAQSPRYKIIEKRQSVAFWCNPISGHATLYWYQQILGQGPKLLIQFQNNGVVDDSQLPKDRFSAERLKGVDSTLKIQPAKLEDSAVYLCASSLTSGAYNEQFFGPGTRLTVL.

The chain has TRBV23-1 and TRBJ2-3, with 9 bases fitting TRBD2. TRBV23-1 is noted as an ORF with a role that remains uncertain. Trimming at V came to 1 base and at J to 1 base, leaving 6 bases not matched to a gene. This CDR3 has 17 amino acids. Written as DNA, the CDR3 is TGCGCCAGCAGTCAATACGGAGCGGGGGGCCGCACAGATACGCAGTATTTT. Its protein is CASSQYGAGGRTDTQYF.

The chain combines TRBV7-8 with TRBJ1-2; tentative D call: TRBD1 (6 bases). The CDR3 spans 15 residues. CDR1 is SGHVS, CDR2 FQNEAQ, per germline. The ends were cut back, 0 bases at V and 4 bases at J, with 12 bases in the middle. The CDR3 sequence: CASSLAGGGRYGYTF. CDR3 nucleotides: TGTGCCAGCAGCTTAGCTGGGGGGGGCCGCTATGGCTACACCTTC.

The rearrangement joins TRBV5-5 to TRBJ1-2, with 9 bases lining up with TRBD1. From germline, CDR1 is SGHKS and CDR2 YYEKEE (reference sequence). The ends lost 4 bases at V and 8 bases at J; junction bases unmatched: 12. The CDR3 extends over 15 amino acids. CDR3 protein: CASSANRGLSRGYTF. Here the CDR3 DNA reads TGTGCCAGCAGCGCTAACAGGGGGCTAAGCAGAGGCTACACCTTC.

The V and J genes are TRBV2 and TRBJ2-3; TRBD2 matches at 11 bases. The germline gives CDR1 SNHLY, CDR2 FYNNEI. The V gene end was trimmed by 6 bases and the J gene end by 4 bases; junction bases not matched to a gene: 3. The length of the CDR3 is 14 residues. The CDR3 nucleotides are TGTGCCAGCAGAGTTAGCGGGGGGGCAGATACGCAGTATTTT. Its translation: CASRVSGGADTQYF.

The chain carries TRBV4-1 and TRBJ1-2, with 8 bases that match TRBD1. V was clipped by 3 bases and J by 3 bases; unmatched bases: 3. The CDR3 is 14 amino acids. CDR1 MGHRA and CDR2 YSYEKL come from the germline V gene. The CDR3 spells CASSHDRGDYGYTF. For the CDR3, the DNA is TGCGCCAGCAGCCACGACAGGGGTGACTATGGCTACACCTTC.

This clone was counted a few times. The V and J genes are TRBV2 and TRBJ1-1; the D gene is possibly TRBD1 (5 bases). The CDR3 loop spans 12 amino acids. Germline assignment: CDR1 SNHLY and CDR2 FYNNEI. V lost 6 bases to trimming and J lost 8 bases, with 13 bases between them. This chain's CDR3 is CASSLDSLEAFF. The CDR3 DNA reads TGTGCCAGCAGCTTAGACAGTCTGGAAGCTTTCTTT.

The chain recombines TRBV6-6 with TRBJ1-5; D is possibly TRBD1 (6 bases). The CDR3 is 13 amino acids. V dropped 10 bases and J dropped 6 bases, with 16 bases sitting between them. Per germline, CDR1 MNHNY and CDR2 SVGAGI (reference sequence). CDR3 sequence (DNA): TGTGCCACCGGACCAGGGGAAAGTCAGCCCCAGCATTTT. It specifies CATGPGESQPQHF.

CDR3 in amino acids: CASSQRWGRDRGNTGELFF. CDR3 in DNA: TGTGCCAGCAGCCAAAGATGGGGCCGGGACAGGGGGAACACCGGGGAGCTGTTTTTT. V usage is TRBV3-1 (or the pseudogene TRBV3-2) and J usage is TRBJ2-2; 10 nucleotides agree with TRBD1. With 2 bases clipped from V and 1 base from J, the junction kept 10 bases outside the gene matches. The CDR3 sequence is 19 residues long. Germline lookup yields CDR1 LGHDT and CDR2 YNNKEL (reference sequence).

To note about this clone: The sample has other DNA sequences that encode this CDR3 too. V is TRBV3-1 (or the pseudogene TRBV3-2) and J is TRBJ1-2, with a tentative D call TRBD1 (5 bases). Germline CDR1 is LGHDT and CDR2 is YNNKEL (reference sequence). The CDR3 length is 13 residues. V was shortened by 4 bases and J by 1 base, with 7 bases between the two germline ends. The CDR3 here is CASSPQGNYGYTF. CDR3 nucleotides: TGTGCCAGCAGCCCCCAGGGTAACTATGGCTACACCTTC.

The rearrangement joins TRBV11-3 to TRBJ2-7, with D possibly being TRBD1 (6 bases). Germline V gives CDR1 SGHNT, CDR2 YENEEA. CDR3 length: 13 residues. Trimming took 1 base from V and 2 from J, leaving 6 bases between them. This chain's CDR3 is CASSLGTAYEQYF. The CDR3 bases are TGTGCCAGCAGCTTAGGGACAGCCTACGAGCAGTACTTC.

The genes are TRBV10-3 and TRBJ1-1; 10 positions match TRBD1. J lost 3 bases, V lost 8 bases, and 6 bases had no gene match. Per the germline V gene, CDR1 is ENHRY and CDR2 is SYGVKD. The CDR3 loop spans 14 amino acids. The CDR3 reads CAIGDRGRDTEAFF. CDR3 bases: TGTGCCATCGGGGACAGGGGAAGGGACACTGAAGCTTTCTTT.

The J gene is TRBJ2-7, the V gene TRBV7-3; a weak D match, TRBD1 (6 bases). Germline V CDR1 and CDR2: SGHTA, FQGTGA. The CDR3 spans 13 residues. Trimming cost V 1 base and J 6 bases, with 10 bases left between them. The CDR3 reads CASSLSLGGEQYF. The CDR3 bases are TGTGCCAGCAGCTTAAGCCTAGGGGGCGAGCAGTACTTC.

The V and J genes are TRBV14 and TRBJ1-2; the D gene is possibly TRBD1 (6 bases). V was trimmed by 4 bases and J by 4 bases, leaving 19 bases between them. The CDR3 sequence is 16 residues long. CDR1 and CDR2 (germline): SGHDN, FVKESK. The chain's CDR3 is CASSPGAYRRPYGYTF. The CDR3 DNA follows: TGTGCCAGCAGCCCAGGGGCGTATCGACGGCCCTATGGCTACACCTTC.

In DNA, the CDR3 is TGTGCCAGCAGAGGACAGGAATCCTACGAGCAGTACTTC. Translating gives CASRGQESYEQYF. The rearrangement joins TRBV7-9 to TRBJ2-7; 7 positions agree with TRBD1. The CDR3 is made up of 13 amino acids. The germline CDR1 and CDR2 sequences are SEHNR and FQNEAQ (reference sequence). With V trimmed by 6 bases and J by 1 base, 3 bases remained unmatched.

This clone was found once. The V call is TRBV18, the J call TRBJ2-3, with D perhaps TRBD1 (5 bases). The CDR3 spans 14 residues. Germline-derived CDR1 and CDR2 are KGHSH and LQKENI. Between the trimmed V and J ends, which lost 3 bases and 9 bases, there was a span of 16 bases. CDR3 sequence: CASSPPDWAGTQYF. As DNA, the CDR3 is TGTGCCAGCTCACCGCCCGACTGGGCAGGGACGCAGTATTTT.

The rearrangement uses TRBV11-3 and TRBJ2-5; 11 bases fit TRBD2. The V gene's germline CDR1 is SGHNT and CDR2 YENEEA. Losses at the gene ends were 1 base for V and 2 bases for J; bases not matched to a gene: 3. The CDR3 is made up of 16 amino acids. CDR3 sequence: CASSLGTSGGQETQYF. For the CDR3, the DNA is TGTGCCAGCAGCTTAGGAACTAGCGGGGGACAAGAGACCCAGTACTTC.

The rearrangement joins TRBV13 to TRBJ2-5, with 13 bases matching TRBD2. Trimming at V came to 1 base and at J to 4 bases, leaving 3 bases not matched to a gene. CDR3 length: 16 amino acids. CDR1 and CDR2 (germline): PRHDT, FYEKMQ (reference sequence). The CDR3 sequence is CASSLVGLAGLETQYF. The CDR3 DNA reads TGTGCCAGCAGCTTAGTGGGACTAGCGGGGCTAGAGACCCAGTACTTC.

V and J are TRBV19 and TRBJ2-3; 7 nucleotides match TRBD1. The germline V gene has CDR1 LNHDA and CDR2 SQIVND (reference sequence). V shed 5 bases, J shed 0 bases, and the junction held 5 bases outside the gene matches. CDR3 length equals 15 residues. CDR3 sequence (DNA): TGTGCCAGTAGTTTGGGACAGACTAGCACAGATACGCAGTATTTT. It is translated as CASSLGQTSTDTQYF.

This chain uses TRBV2 with TRBJ1-2, with 9 nucleotides matching TRBD1. This CDR3 is built from 15 residues. Germline CDR1 reads SNHLY; CDR2 reads FYNNEI. J lost 6 bases, V lost 2 bases, and 7 bases had no gene match. Here the CDR3 DNA reads TGTGCCAGCAGTGAATTTATGGGACAGGGCGATGGCTACACCTTC. As protein: CASSEFMGQGDGYTF.

The chain is built from TRBV7-6 and TRBJ1-2; 10 positions match TRBD1. The junction had 6 bases not matched to a gene; V was cut back by 2 bases and J by 6 bases. Germline loops: CDR1 SGHVS, CDR2 FNYEAQ. This CDR3 spans 15 amino acids. The CDR3 loop is CASSLRGTGVDGYTF. CDR3 DNA sequence: TGTGCCAGCAGCTTACGGGGGACAGGGGTGGATGGCTACACCTTC.

This chain joins TRBV6-5 and TRBJ2-1; D is ambiguous. The CDR3 has 13 residues. Trimming shortened V by 6 bases and J by 7 bases, and 13 bases separated the two germline ends. The germline CDR1 and CDR2 sequences are MNHEY and SVGAGI. The CDR3 is CASSNPTRNEQFF. The DNA for the CDR3 is TGTGCCAGCAGCAACCCCACTCGAAATGAGCAGTTCTTC.